This T cell receptor (beta chain) was recorded in a study of technical replicates of blood from several donors. Per germline, CDR1 SQVTM and CDR2 ANQGSEA. V lost 1 base to trimming and J lost 1 base, with 8 bases between them. There are 14 residues in the CDR3. The protocol was immunoSEQ multiplex PCR, while the TCRdb copy is restricted to in-frame clones and leaves out a portion. The table shows about 80,000 clones, with roughly 98% occurring only once. The chain joins TRBV29-1 to TRBJ2-1, with D unresolved. This receptor was obtained from a human donor in good health. Sequenced sample: T cells isolated from PBMCs. The CDR3 loop is CSVEGPGSYNEQFF. The DNA for the CDR3 is TGCAGCGTTGAAGGGCCAGGATCCTACAATGAGCAGTTCTTC.